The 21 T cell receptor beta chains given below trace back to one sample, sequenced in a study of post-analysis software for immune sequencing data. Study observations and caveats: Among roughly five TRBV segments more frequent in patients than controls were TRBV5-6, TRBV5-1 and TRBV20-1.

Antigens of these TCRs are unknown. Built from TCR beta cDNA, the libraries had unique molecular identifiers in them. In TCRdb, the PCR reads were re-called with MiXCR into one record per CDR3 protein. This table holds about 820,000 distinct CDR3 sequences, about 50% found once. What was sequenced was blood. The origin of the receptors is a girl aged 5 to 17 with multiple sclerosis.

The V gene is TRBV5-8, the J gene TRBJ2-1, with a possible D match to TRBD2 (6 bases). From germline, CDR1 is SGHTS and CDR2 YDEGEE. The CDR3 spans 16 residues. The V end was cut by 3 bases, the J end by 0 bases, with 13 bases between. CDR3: CASSWKRASSYNEQFF. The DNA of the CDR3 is TGTGCCAGCAGCTGGAAGCGGGCGAGCTCCTACAATGAGCAGTTCTTC.

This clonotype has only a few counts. CDR3 DNA sequence: TGCAGTGCTAGAGGACTAGCGGACGGCCAAGAGACCCAGTACTTC. Protein sequence: CSARGLADGQETQYF. J is TRBJ2-5 and V is TRBV20-1; TRBD2 agrees at 9 bases. V lost 1 base to trimming and J lost 1 base; unmatched junction nucleotides: 4. The CDR3 is made up of 15 amino acids. The germline V gene encodes CDR1 DFQATT and CDR2 SNEGSKA (reference sequence).

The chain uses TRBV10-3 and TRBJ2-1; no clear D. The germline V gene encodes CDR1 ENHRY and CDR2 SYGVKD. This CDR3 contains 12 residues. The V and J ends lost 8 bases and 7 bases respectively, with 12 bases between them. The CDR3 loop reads CAIRVQANEQFF. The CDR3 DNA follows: TGTGCCATCCGGGTCCAAGCGAATGAGCAGTTCTTC.

The CDR3 is CSADLTGRYGYTF. CDR3 sequence (DNA): TGCAGTGCCGACTTGACAGGGAGGTATGGCTACACCTTC. This chain uses TRBV20-1 with TRBJ1-2; 7 nucleotides match TRBD1. This CDR3 is 13 amino acids long. With V trimmed by 6 bases and J by 5 bases, 9 bases remained unmatched. In germline, CDR1 is DFQATT, CDR2 SNEGSKA (reference sequence).

The CDR3 coding sequence is TGCAGCGTTGGGTCGGACCACAATCAGCCCCAGCATTTT. It yields the protein CSVGSDHNQPQHF. The gene calls are TRBV29-1 and TRBJ1-5; D call uncertain. Trimming removed 4 bases from V and 3 bases from J, with 10 bases in between. The germline V gene has CDR1 SQVTM and CDR2 ANQGSEA. The CDR3 sequence is 13 residues long.

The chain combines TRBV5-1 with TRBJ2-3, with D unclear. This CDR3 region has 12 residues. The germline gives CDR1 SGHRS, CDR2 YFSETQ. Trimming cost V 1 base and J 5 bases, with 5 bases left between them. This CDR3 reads CASSLMVDTQYF. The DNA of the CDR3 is TGCGCCAGCAGCTTGATGGTAGATACGCAGTATTTT.

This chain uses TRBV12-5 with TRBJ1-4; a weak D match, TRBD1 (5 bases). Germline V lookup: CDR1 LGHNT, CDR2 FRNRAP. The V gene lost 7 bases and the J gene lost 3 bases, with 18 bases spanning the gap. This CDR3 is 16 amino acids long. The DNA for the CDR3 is TGTGCTAGTGCCCACGGCGAAGGGGCCCCTAATGAAAAACTGTTTTTT. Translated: CASAHGEGAPNEKLFF.

Here the CDR3 reads CASSYGGGPWDEQYF. The CDR3 DNA follows: TGTGCCAGCAGTTACGGCGGGGGCCCATGGGACGAGCAGTACTTC. This chain joins TRBV6-2 or TRBV6-3 and TRBJ2-7, with D possibly matching TRBD2 (7 bases). V gave up 2 bases and J gave up 5 bases, with 16 bases separating them. The germline V gene has CDR1 MNHEY and CDR2 SVGEGT. The CDR3 runs to 15 residues.

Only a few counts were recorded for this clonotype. CDR3 amino acids: CASSLELAGGRGEQFF. In DNA form, the CDR3 reads TGTGCCAGCAGCTTAGAACTAGCGGGGGGCCGGGGTGAGCAGTTCTTC. The chain employs TRBV7-6 and TRBJ2-1; 12 bases line up with TRBD2. The CDR3 loop spans 16 amino acids. The germline V gene has CDR1 SGHVS and CDR2 FNYEAQ. Trimming took 1 base from V and 9 from J; bases not matched to a gene: 7.

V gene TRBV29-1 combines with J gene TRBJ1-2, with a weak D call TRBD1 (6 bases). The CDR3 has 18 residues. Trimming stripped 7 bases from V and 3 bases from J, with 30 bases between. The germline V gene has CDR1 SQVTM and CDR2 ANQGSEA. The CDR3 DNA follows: TGCAGCGCTGAGGGTCGGACCAGGGGAGAAGGCTCTCACTATGGCTACACCTTC. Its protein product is CSAEGRTRGEGSHYGYTF.

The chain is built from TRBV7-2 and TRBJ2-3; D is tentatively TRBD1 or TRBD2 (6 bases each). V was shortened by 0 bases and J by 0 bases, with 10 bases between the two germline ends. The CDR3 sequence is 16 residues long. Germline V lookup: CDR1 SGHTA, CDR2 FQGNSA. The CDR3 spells CASSLAGGHSTDTQYF. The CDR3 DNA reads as TGTGCCAGCAGCTTAGCGGGGGGCCACAGCACAGATACGCAGTATTTT. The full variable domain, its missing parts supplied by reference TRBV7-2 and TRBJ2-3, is GAGVSQSPSNKVTEKGKDVELRCDPISGHTALYWYRQSLGQGLEFLIYFQGNSAPDKSGLPSDRFSAERTGGSVSTLTIQRTQQEDSAVYLCASSLAGGHSTDTQYFGPGTRLTVL.

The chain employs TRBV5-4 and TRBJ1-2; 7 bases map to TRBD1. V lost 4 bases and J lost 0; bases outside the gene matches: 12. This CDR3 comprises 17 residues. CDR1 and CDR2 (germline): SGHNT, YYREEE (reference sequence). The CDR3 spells CASSPTQGTRANYGYTF. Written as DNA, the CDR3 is TGTGCCAGCAGCCCCACACAGGGGACCCGAGCTAACTATGGCTACACCTTC.

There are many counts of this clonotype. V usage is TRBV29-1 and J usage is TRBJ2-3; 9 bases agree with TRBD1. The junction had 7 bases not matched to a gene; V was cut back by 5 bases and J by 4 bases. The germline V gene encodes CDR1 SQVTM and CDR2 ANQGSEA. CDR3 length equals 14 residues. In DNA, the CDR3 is TGCAGCGTTCATTCGGGACAGGGTGCAGATACGCAGTATTTT. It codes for CSVHSGQGADTQYF.

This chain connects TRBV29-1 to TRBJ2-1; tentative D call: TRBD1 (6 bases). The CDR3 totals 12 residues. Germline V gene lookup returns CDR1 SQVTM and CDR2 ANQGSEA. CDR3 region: CSSGAHDNEQFF. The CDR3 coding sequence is TGCAGTTCAGGGGCCCATGACAATGAGCAGTTCTTC.

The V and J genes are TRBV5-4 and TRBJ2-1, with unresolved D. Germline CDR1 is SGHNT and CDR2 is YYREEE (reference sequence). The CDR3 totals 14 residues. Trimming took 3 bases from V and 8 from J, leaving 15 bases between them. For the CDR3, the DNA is TGTGCCAGCAGCTCGGTAGGAAGGGTCGATGAGCAGTTCTTC. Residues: CASSSVGRVDEQFF.

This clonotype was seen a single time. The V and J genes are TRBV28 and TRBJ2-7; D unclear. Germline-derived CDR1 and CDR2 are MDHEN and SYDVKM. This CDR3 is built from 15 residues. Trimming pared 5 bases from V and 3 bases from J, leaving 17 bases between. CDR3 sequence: CASSPPGLSVYEQYF. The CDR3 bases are TGTGCCAGCAGTCCCCCGGGCCTGTCCGTCTACGAGCAGTACTTC.

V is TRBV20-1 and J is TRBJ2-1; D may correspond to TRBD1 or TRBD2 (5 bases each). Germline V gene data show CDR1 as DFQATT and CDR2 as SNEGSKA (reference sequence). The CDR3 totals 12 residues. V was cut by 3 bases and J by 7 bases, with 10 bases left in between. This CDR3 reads CSARGPRNEQFF. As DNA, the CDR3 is TGCAGTGCTAGGGGACCTCGAAATGAGCAGTTCTTC.

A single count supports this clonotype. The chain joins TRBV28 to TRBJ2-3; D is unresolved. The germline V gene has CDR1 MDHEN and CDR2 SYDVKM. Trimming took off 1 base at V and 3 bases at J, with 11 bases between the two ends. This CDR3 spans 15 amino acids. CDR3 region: CASSLYGGRTDTQYF. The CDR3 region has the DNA TGTGCCAGCAGTTTATACGGCGGTCGTACAGATACGCAGTATTTT.

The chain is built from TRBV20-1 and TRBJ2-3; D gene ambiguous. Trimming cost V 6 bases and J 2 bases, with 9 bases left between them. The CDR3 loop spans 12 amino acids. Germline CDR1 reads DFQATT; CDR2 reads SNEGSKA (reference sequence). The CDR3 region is CSAIDDTDTQYF. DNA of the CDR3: TGCAGTGCCATAGACGACACAGATACGCAGTATTTT.

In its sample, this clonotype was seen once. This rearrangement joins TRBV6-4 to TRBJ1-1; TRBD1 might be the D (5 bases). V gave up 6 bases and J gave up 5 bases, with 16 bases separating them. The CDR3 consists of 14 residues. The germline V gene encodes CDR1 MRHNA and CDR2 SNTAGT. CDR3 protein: CASSQTVRGTEAFF. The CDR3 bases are TGTGCCAGCAGCCAGACAGTTAGGGGAACTGAAGCTTTCTTT.

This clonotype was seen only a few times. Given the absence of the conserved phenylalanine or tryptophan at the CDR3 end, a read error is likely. Written as DNA, the CDR3 is TGTGCCAGCAGCTCACCAGTCGGGACAGGGGAATTGGTTGAGCAGTACGTC. This encodes CASSSPVGTGELVEQYV. The chain links TRBV9 to TRBJ2-4; 10 positions match TRBD1. Looked up from germline, CDR1 is SGDLS and CDR2 is YYNGEE. V was pared by 4 bases and J by 13 bases, with 20 bases of the junction left unmatched. The CDR3 is 17 amino acids.